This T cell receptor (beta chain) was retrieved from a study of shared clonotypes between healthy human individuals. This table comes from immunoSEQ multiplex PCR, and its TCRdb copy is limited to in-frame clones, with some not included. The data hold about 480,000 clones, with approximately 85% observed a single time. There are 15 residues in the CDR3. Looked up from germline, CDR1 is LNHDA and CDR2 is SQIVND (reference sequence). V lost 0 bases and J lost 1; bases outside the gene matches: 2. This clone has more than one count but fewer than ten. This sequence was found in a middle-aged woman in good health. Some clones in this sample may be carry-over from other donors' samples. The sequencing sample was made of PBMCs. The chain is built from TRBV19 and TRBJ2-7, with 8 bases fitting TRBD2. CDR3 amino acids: CASSIDASGSYEQYF. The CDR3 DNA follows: TGTGCCAGTAGTATAGATGCTAGCGGGTCCTACGAGCAGTACTTC. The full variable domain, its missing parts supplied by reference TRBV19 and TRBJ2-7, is DGGITQSPKYLFRKEGQNVTLSCEQNLNHDAMYWYRQDPGQGLRLIYYSQIVNDFQKGDIAEGYSVSREKKESFPLTVTSAQKNPTAFYLCASSIDASGSYEQYFGPGTRLTVT.